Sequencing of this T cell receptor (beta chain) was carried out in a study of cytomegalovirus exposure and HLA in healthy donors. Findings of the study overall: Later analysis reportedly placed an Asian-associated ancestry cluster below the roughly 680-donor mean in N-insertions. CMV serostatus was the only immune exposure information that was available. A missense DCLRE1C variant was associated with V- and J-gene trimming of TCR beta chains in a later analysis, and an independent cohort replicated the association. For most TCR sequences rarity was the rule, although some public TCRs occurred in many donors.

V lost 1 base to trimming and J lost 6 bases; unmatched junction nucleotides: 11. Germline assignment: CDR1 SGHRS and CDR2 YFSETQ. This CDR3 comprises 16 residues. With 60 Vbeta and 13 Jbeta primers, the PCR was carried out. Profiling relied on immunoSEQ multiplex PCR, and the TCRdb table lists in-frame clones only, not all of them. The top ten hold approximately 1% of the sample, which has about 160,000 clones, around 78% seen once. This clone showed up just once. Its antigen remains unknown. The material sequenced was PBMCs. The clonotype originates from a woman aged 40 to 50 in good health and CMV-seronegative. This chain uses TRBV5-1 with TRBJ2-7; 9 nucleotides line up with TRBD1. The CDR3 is CASSLSPGQGMVEQYF. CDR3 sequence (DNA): TGCGCCAGCAGCTTGTCTCCGGGACAGGGTATGGTCGAGCAGTACTTC.